This T cell receptor beta chain was documented in a study of T cells expressing NK-cell markers. Turning to the study itself: TCR beta repertoires came from sorted CD3+CD56+NKG2C+, CD3+CD56+NKG2C- and CD3+CD56-NKG2C+ T cells. In the group of eight sequenced donors, seven were HCMV-seropositive and one was seronegative. Notes on the study in general: Dominant NKG2C+ clonotypes made up about 1.0-7.5% of CD8+ T cells in several donors.

The CDR3 consists of 17 residues. Germline V gene data show CDR1 as SQVTM and CDR2 as ANQGSEA. In the case of this clonotype: Its antigen is undetermined.

5'RACE template switching with UMIs generated TCR beta cDNA. From the 5' RACE reads, TCRdb lists one entry per CDR3 protein and no DNA. This sample contains about 550,000 distinct CDR3 sequences. The receptor was derived from a young man in good health. The sample taken for sequencing was blood T cells: a sorted CD56 or NKG2C T cell subset, CD4+ or CD8+ T cells, or bulk PBMC T cells (not recorded which). J is TRBJ1-2 and V is TRBV29-1. CDR3 in amino acids: CSVEDFSGTKANYGYTF.